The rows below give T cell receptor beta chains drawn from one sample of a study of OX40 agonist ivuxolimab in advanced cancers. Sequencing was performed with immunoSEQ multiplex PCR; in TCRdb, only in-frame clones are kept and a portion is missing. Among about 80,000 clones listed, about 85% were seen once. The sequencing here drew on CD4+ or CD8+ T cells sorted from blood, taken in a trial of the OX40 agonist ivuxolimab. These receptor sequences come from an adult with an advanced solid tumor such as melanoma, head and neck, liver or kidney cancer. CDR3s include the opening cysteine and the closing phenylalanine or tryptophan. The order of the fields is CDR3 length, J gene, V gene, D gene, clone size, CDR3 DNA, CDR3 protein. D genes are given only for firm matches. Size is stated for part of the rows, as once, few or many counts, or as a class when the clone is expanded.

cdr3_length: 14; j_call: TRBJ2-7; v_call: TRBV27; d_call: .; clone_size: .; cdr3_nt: TGTGCCAGCAGTTTAGCACGTTCAGGGTCCGAGCAGTACTTC; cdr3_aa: CASSLARSGSEQYF
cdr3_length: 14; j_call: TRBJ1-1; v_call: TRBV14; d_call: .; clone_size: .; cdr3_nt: TGTGCCAGCAGCGTAAGGGGGATTAACACTGAAGCTTTCTTT; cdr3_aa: CASSVRGINTEAFF
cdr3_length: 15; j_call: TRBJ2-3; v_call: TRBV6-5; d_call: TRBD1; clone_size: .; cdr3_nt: TGTGCCAGCAGTTACTCCGGGACAGGCACAGATACGCAGTATTTT; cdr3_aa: CASSYSGTGTDTQYF
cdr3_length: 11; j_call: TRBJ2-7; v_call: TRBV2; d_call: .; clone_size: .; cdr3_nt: TGTGCCAGCAGCCAAGTCGGCGAGCAGTACTTC; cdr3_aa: CASSQVGEQYF
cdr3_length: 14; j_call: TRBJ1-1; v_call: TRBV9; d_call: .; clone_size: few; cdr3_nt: TGTGCCAGCAGCGTCTCGTACCTTGGAGGTGAAGCTTTCTTT; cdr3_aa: CASSVSYLGGEAFF
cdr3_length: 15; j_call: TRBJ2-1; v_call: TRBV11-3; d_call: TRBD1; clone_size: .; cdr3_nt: TGTGCCAGCAGCCCGAGACAGGGCCCGTACAATGAGCAGTTCTTC; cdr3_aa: CASSPRQGPYNEQFF
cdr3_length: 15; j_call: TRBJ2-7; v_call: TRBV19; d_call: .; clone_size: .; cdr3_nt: TGTGCCAGTAGTAAATGGAAACAGGGGGGGTACGAGCAGTACTTC; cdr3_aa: CASSKWKQGGYEQYF
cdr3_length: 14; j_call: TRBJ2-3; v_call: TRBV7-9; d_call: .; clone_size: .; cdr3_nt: TGTGCCAGCAGCCTAGCGATGGGGCGCCAAACGCAGTATTTT; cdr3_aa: CASSLAMGRQTQYF
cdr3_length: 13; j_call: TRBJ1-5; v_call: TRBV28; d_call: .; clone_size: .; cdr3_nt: TGTGCCAGCAGTAGCACAGGTAGACAGCCCCAGCATTTT; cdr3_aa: CASSSTGRQPQHF
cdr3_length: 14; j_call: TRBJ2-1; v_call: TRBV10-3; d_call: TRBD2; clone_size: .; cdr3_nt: TGTGCCATCAGTCCACGGACTAGCGGGGGTGAGCAGTTCTTC; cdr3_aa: CAISPRTSGGEQFF
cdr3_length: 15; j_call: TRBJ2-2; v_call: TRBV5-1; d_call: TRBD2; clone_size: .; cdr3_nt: TGCGCCAGCAGCTCCGTAGCGGGGCCGACCGGGGAGCTGTTTTTT; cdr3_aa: CASSSVAGPTGELFF
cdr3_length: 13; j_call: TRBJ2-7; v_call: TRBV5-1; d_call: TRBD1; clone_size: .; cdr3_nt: TGCGCCAGCAGCTTTACAGGGGAGAGGGAGCAGTACTTC; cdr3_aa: CASSFTGEREQYF
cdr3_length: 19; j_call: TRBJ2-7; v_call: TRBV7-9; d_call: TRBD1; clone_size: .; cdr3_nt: TGTGCCAGCAGCTTAGGGTGGCAGGGGGCCGCCGCGATTATCTACGAGCAGTACTTC; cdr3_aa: CASSLGWQGAAAIIYEQYF
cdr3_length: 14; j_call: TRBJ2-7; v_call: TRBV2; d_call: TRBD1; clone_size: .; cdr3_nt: TGTGCCAGCACCAAGGACAGGGGCTCCTACGAGCAGTACTTC; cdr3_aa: CASTKDRGSYEQYF
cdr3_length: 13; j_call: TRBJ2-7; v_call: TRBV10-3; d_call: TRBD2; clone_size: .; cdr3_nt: TGTGCCATCACTGTAGCGGGCGGCTACGAGCAGTACTTC; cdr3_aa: CAITVAGGYEQYF
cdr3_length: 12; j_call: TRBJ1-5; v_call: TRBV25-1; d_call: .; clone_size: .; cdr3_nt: TGTGCCAGCAGTGAAGGTGAACAGCCCCAGCATTTT; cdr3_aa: CASSEGEQPQHF
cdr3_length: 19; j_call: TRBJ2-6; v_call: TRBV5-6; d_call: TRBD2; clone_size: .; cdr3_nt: TGTGCCAGCAGCTTCCGGATCCTAGCGGGAACCTCTGGGGCCAACGTCCTGACTTTC; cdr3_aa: CASSFRILAGTSGANVLTF
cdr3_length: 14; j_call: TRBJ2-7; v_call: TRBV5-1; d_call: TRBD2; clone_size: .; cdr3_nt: TGCGCCAGCGGGCTAGCGGGAGGGAAGTACGAGCAGTACTTC; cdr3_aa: CASGLAGGKYEQYF
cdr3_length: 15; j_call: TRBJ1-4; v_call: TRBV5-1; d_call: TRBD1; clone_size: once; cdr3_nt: TGCGCCAGCAGCACGGCCGGACAGGGTGGGGAAAAACTGTTTTTT; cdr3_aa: CASSTAGQGGEKLFF
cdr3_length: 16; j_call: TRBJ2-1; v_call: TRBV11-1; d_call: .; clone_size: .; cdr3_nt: TGTGCCAGCAGCGCCTGGACTACCATCGTTAACAATGAGCAGTTCTTC; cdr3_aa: CASSAWTTIVNNEQFF
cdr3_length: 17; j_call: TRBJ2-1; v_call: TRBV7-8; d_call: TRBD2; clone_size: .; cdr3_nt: TGTGCCAGCAGCCCCCGGATTGGTAGCGGGACTCACAATGAGCAGTTCTTC; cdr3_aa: CASSPRIGSGTHNEQFF
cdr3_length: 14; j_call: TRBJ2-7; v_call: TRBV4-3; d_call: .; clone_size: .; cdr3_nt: TGCGCCAGCAGCCAAGAGGACAAATCCTACGAGCAGTACTTC; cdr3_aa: CASSQEDKSYEQYF
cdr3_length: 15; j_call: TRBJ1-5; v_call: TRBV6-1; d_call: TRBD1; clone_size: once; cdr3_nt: TGTGCCAGCATTGGGACAGGTTTTTCGTATCAGCCCCAGCATTTT; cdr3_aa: CASIGTGFSYQPQHF
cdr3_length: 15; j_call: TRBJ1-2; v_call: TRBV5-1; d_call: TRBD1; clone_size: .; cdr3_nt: TGCGCCAGCTCCCCAGGCAGGGGGCTGGACTATGGCTACACCTTC; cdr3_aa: CASSPGRGLDYGYTF
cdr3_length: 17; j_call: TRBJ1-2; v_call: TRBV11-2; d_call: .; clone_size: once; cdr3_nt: TGTGCCAGCAGCTTAGGGTCACGAGGACGACCCGTTGGTGGCTACACCTTC; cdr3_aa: CASSLGSRGRPVGGYTF
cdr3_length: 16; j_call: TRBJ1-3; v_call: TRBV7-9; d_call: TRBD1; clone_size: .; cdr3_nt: TGTGCCAGCAGCTCTCGACAGGGGGCGTCTGGAAACACCATATATTTT; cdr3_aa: CASSSRQGASGNTIYF
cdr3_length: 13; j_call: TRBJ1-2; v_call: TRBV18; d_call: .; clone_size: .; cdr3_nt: TGTGCCAGCTCTTTAGACAGTATCTATGGCTACACCTTC; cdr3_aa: CASSLDSIYGYTF
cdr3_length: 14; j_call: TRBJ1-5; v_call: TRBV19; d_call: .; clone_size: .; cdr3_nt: TGTGCCAGTAGGGCCGAGATAAGCAATCAGCCCCAGCATTTT; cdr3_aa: CASRAEISNQPQHF
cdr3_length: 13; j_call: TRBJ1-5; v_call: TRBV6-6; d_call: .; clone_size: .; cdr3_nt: TGTGCCAGCGACAGACTTAGCAATCAGCCCCAGCATTTT; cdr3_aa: CASDRLSNQPQHF
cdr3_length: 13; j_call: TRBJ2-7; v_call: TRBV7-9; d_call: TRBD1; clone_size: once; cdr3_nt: TGTGCCAGCAGCCAGCAGACAGGGAGCGTGCAGTACTTC; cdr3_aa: CASSQQTGSVQYF
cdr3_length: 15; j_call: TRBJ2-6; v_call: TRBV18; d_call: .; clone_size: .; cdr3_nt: TGTGCCAGCTCACCGACCATTGACGGGGCCAACGTCCTGACTTTC; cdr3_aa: CASSPTIDGANVLTF
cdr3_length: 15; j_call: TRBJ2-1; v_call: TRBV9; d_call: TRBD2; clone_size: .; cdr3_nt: TGTGCCAGCAAAACGACGACAGAGACTAGCCACGAGCAGTTCTTC; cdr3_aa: CASKTTTETSHEQFF
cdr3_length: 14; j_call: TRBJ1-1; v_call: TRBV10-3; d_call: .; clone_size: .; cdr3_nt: TGTGCCATCAGTGAAAGAACAGGGAACACTGAAGCTTTCTTT; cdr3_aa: CAISERTGNTEAFF
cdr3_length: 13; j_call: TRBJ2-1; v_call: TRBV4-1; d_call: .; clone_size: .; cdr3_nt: TGCGCCAGCAGCCAAGTCGGCCTAGGGGTGCGGTTCTTC; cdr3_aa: CASSQVGLGVRFF
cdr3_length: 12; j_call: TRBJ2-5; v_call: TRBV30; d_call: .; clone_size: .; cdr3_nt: TGTGCCTGGAGTTCTGGGAAGGAGACCCAGTACTTC; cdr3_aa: CAWSSGKETQYF
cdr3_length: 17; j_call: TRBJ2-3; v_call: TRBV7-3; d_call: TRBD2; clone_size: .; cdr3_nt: TGTGCCAGCACCAACCCTACTAGCGGGGGGGCCGCAGATACGCAGTATTTT; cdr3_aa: CASTNPTSGGAADTQYF
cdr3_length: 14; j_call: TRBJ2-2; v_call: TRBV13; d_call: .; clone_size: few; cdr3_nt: TGTGCCAGCAGCGTGGGGGGGCACGCCGGGGAGCTGTTTTTT; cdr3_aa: CASSVGGHAGELFF
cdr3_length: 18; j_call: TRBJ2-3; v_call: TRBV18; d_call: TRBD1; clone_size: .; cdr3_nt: TGTGCCAGCTCAAGTACCGGGACAGAACAACCTAGCACAGATACGCAGTATTTT; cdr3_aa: CASSSTGTEQPSTDTQYF
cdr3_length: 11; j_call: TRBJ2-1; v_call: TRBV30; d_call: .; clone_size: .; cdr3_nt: TGTGCCTGGCATCTCGGTGGTGAGCAGTTCTTC; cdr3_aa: CAWHLGGEQFF
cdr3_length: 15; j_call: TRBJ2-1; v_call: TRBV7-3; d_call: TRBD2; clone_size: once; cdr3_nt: TGTGCCAGCAGCTCGAAAGCGGGGGTGTCCAATGAGCAGTTCTTC; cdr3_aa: CASSSKAGVSNEQFF
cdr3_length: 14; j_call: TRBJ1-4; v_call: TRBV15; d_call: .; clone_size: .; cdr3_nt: TGTGCCACCAGCAAGGCATCCTTTAATGAAAAACTGTTTTTT; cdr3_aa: CATSKASFNEKLFF
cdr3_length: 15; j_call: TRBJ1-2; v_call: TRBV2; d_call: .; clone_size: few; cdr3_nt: TGTGCCAGCAGTCAAATACCGGGCCCCGACTATGGCTACACCTTC; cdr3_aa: CASSQIPGPDYGYTF
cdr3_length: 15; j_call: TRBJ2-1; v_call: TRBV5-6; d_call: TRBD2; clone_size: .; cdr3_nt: TGTGCCAGCAGCCGCACCGGGACTAGTCGCAATGAGCAGTTCTTC; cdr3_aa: CASSRTGTSRNEQFF
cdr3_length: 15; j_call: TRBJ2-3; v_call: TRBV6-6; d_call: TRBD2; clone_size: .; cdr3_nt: TGTGCCAGCCGGGGGGACCGCAAGTACACAGATACGCAGTATTTT; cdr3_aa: CASRGDRKYTDTQYF
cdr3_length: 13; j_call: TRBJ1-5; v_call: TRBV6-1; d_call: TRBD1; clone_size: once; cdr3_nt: TGTGCCAGCAGAGACAGGGTGGGCCAGCCCCAGCATTTT; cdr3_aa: CASRDRVGQPQHF
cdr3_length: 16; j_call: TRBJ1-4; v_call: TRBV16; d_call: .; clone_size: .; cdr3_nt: TGTGCCAGCAGCCAATTCGGCCGGGTAGATGGGGAAAAACTGTTTTTT; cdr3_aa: CASSQFGRVDGEKLFF
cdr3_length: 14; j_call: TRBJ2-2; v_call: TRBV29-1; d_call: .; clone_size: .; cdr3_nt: TGCAGCGTTGTCGGCAGGGGGGACACCGGGGAGCTGTTTTTT; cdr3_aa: CSVVGRGDTGELFF
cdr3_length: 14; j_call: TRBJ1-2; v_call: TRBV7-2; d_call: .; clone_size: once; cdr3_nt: TGTGCCAGCAGCTTATGGGGACAAGATTATGGCTACACCTTC; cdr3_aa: CASSLWGQDYGYTF
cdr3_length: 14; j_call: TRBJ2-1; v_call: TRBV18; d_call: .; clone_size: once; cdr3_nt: TGTGCCAGCTCACCACTTCGTAAGGGCAATGAGCAGTTCTTC; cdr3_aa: CASSPLRKGNEQFF
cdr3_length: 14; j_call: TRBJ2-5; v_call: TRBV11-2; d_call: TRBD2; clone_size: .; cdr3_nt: TGTGCCAGCAGCTCAGCGGGGGGCCAAGAGACCCAGTACTTC; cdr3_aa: CASSSAGGQETQYF
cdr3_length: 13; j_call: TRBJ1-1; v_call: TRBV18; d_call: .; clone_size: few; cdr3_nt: TGTGCCAGCTCACCTCAGGGGAACACTGAAGCTTTCTTT; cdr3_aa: CASSPQGNTEAFF
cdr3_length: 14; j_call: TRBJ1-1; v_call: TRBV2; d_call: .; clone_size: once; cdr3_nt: TGTGCCAGCATCGGACCGGGAGGGAGCACTGAAGCTTTCTTT; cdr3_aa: CASIGPGGSTEAFF
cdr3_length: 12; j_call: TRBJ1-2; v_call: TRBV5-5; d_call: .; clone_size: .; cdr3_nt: TGTGCCAGCCGCGACAGCGCCTATGGCTACACCTTC; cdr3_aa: CASRDSAYGYTF
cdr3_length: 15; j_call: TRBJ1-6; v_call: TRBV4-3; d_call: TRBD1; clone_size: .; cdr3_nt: TGCGCCAGCAGCCCCACCGGGACAGGGAATTCACCCCTCCACTTT; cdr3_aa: CASSPTGTGNSPLHF
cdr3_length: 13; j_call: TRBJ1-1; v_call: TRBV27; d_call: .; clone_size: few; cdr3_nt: TGTGCCAGCAGTGCCCCCCGAGGGAATGAAGCTTTCTTT; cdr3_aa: CASSAPRGNEAFF